The T cell receptor beta chain under discussion was sequenced for a study of CD8 T cells in ankylosing spondylitis. A quantitative 5'-RACE method, one with molecular barcodes, was used to make TCR beta libraries. TCRdb re-called the 5' RACE reads with MiXCR, one entry per CDR3 protein. Seen here are roughly 140,000 distinct CDR3 sequences, around 43% observed once, and the top ten hold about 15%. Sequencing was done on a sample of synovial fluid, either unsorted or a sorted T cell fraction (not recorded which). The TCR was taken from a male donor with ankylosing spondylitis.

The CDR3 spells CASSPTGHSTGELFF. The CDR3 region has the DNA TGTGCCAGCAGCCCGACAGGTCATTCTACCGGGGAGCTGTTTTTT. The rearrangement uses TRBV3-1 and TRBJ2-2, with a weak D call TRBD1 (6 bases). The CDR3 sequence is 15 residues long. V lost 4 bases and J 5 bases, leaving 14 bases between the germline ends. Germline lookup yields CDR1 LGHDT and CDR2 YNNKEL (reference sequence).